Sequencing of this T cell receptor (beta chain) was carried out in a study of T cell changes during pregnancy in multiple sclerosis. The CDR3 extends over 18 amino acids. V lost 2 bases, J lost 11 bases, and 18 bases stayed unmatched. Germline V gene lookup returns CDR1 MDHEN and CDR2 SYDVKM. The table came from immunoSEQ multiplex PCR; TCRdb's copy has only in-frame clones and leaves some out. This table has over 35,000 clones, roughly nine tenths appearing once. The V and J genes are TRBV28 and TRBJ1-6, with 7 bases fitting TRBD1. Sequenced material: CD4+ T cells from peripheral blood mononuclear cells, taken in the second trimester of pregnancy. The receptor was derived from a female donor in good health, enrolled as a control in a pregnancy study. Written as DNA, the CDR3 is TGTGCCAGCAGTTTAAAAGGACAGGTTTACCTCGGACAAGCACCCCTCCACTTT. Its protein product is CASSLKGQVYLGQAPLHF.